This T cell receptor beta chain was captured by sequencing in a study of shared clonotypes between healthy human individuals (dated by TCRdb to between 2020 and 2021). A note on the overall study: The cohort included a few men and a couple of women between 18 and 49 years of age. For each donor, CD4 naive and CD4 memory were each given three plates, CD8 naive was given two plates, and CD8 memory was given one plate. Blood TCR repertoires of about five healthy adults were deeply sequenced to estimate repertoire size and the extent of clonotype sharing between individuals. Different laboratories and diverse techniques were used to prepare libraries and sequence TCR repertoires, to increase sequencing depth and limit assay-specific biases. Per donor, leukapheresis produced somewhere between about 0.94 and 9.5 billion PBMCs. Broad study findings and their caveats: Clonotypes shared by all four sorted-subset donors showed higher generation probabilities than non-shared clonotypes. Larger estimated clonotype richness was generally found for naive subsets than for memory subsets. When several donors were compared, the shared fraction of clonotypes was roughly 4.8% for naive CD4, over 3% for naive CD8, more than 2% for memory CD4, and about 0.36% for memory CD8. Based on pairwise subsampling, the degree of clonotype sharing among donors was expected to be affected by sequencing depth. Sampling was restricted to blood, and TCR repertoires in tissue are likely to differ from TCR repertoires in blood. The small number of donors limited the genetic and exposure-history diversity represented. Even with the large sequencing depth, rarefaction of the sorted-subset datasets indicated that sequencing was incomplete.

V was cut back by 1 base and J by 2 bases, leaving a gap of 5 bases between them. Including cysteine and phenylalanine, the CDR3 has 13 amino acids. Only CDR3 DNA remains: 39 bases, in frame from the first base. The germline V gene gives CDR1 as KGHSH and CDR2 as LQKENI. Using the deep immunoSEQ assay, TCR CDR3 regions were amplified from genomic DNA by multiplex PCR. Genomic DNA extracted from each cell subset was distributed evenly over all wells of several immunoSEQ 96-well plates, and each plate served as one replicate. For sorted subsets, roughly 200 ng genomic DNA, equal to 30,000 or so T cell genomes, was loaded into each replicate PCR. Purified libraries were quantified with a Qubit 3.0 fluorometer, sized on a Bioanalyzer 2100, and re-quantified with the KAPA Library Quantification kit. A separate single-read 150-cycle Illumina NextSeq 550 flow cell was used to sequence each immunoSEQ 96-well plate. Under the source paper's analysis protocol: The immunoSEQ output contained only junctional sequences without quality scores, so filtering could not match that applied to full-length reads. Sequences were annotated with PyIR, a Python wrapper for IgBLAST v1.9, and V/J genes and CDR3 were assigned using IMGT germline references. Reads were removed for weak V/J assignments (E-value above 1e-6), missing CDR3, stop codons, out-of-frame junctions, or ambiguous translated residues. V3J clonotypes were defined as sequences sharing an identical inferred V gene, J gene, and CDR3 amino acid sequence. Percentage overlap between repertoires was calculated by dividing the number of shared unique clonotypes by the size of the smaller repertoire. Three approaches were used to assess repertoire richness: RTK rarefaction, the Chao1 estimator, and Recon v2.1 estimates of unobserved clonotypes. Generation probabilities were computed with OLGA for all TCRbeta clonotypes obtained by the gDNA method from a few donors. This is the immuneACCESS table as TCRdb keeps it, with only in-frame sequences that have V and J called. A part of the clones is gone; compared with another copy, unresolved V genes explain less than half, and the rest is unexplained. The V and J calls and the clone size are those of that table, but D and trimming were determined from the DNA. This sample is represented by 980,000 or so clones; about three quarters of them were singletons. The top ten hold approximately 1.5% of the sample.

Note on this clone: The specificity of this receptor is unknown. Within one base of it there is no much larger clone, and no base qualities were kept.

The donors were healthy, HIV-negative adults who had no recently reported acute infections or vaccinations. Every donor was a Caucasian adult residing in Nashville, Tennessee, USA. CD4+ T cells were enriched by magnetic negative selection, after which naive cells were positively selected on CD45RA and the negative fraction was taken as the memory subset. After blood collection by leukapheresis, PBMCs were isolated using Ficoll-Histopaque density gradient centrifugation and then cryopreserved in the vapor phase of liquid nitrogen. Purity and quantity of every magnetically sorted T cell population were checked by analytical flow cytometry. Each sorted fraction had its genomic DNA isolated and then quantified by UV absorbance on a Nanodrop 2000c.

Input material: memory CD4+ T cells sorted from blood. The sample's cell subset or site label, in plain terms: CD45RA-negative fraction. The sequence came from a man between 18 and 35 years old in good health. The rearranged chain carries TRBV18 and TRBJ1-2, with no D gene named confidently. The CDR3 reads as follows: CASSPQENYGYTF. The nucleotides read TGTGCCAGCTCACCACAGGAAAACTATGGCTACACCTTC.